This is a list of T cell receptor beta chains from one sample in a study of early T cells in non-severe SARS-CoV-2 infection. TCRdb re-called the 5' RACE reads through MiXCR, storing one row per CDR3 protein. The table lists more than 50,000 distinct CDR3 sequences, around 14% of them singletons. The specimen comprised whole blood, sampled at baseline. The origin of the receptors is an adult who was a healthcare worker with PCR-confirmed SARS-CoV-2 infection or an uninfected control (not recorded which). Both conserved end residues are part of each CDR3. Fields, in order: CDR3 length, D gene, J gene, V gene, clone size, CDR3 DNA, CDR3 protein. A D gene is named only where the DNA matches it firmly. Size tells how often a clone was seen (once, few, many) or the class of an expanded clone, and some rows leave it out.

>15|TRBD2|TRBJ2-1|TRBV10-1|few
TGCGCCAGCAGTGATGGAGCGGGAGGGGGGAATGAGCAGTTCTTC
CASSDGAGGGNEQFF
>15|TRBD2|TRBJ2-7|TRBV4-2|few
TGTGCCAGCAGCCAAGAGGCTAGCGGGAGCTACGAGCAGTACTTC
CASSQEASGSYEQYF
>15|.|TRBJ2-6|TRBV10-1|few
TGCGCCAGCAGTGAGGATTTATCTGGGGCCAACGTCCTGACTTTC
CASSEDLSGANVLTF
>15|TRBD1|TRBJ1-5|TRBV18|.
TGTGCCAGCTCACCCGTGGACAGGGGAGGACAGCCCCAGCATTTT
CASSPVDRGGQPQHF
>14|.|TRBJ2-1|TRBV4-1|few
TGCGCCAGCAGCCAGGACCCCTTGGGTCATGAGCAGTTCTTC
CASSQDPLGHEQFF
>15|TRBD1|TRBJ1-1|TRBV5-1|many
TGCGCCAGCAGCTTGAGACAGGGTCCTAACACTGAAGCTTTCTTT
CASSLRQGPNTEAFF
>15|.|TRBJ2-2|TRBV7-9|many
TGTGCCAGCAGCTTCGCCGGGCCGGACACCGGGGAGCTGTTTTTT
CASSFAGPDTGELFF
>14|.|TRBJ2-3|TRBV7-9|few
TGTGCCAGCAGCGCACCGACAGACACAGATACGCAGTATTTT
CASSAPTDTDTQYF
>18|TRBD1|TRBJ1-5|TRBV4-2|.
TGTGCCAGCAGCCAGGCTCAGGGGGCGGCCCTGGGCAATCAGCCCCAGCATTTT
CASSQAQGAALGNQPQHF
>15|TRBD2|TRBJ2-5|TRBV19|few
TGTGCCAGTAGTGAGGAGAGCGGGAGGGGAGGGACCCAGTACTTC
CASSEESGRGGTQYF